These 31 T cell receptor beta chains share one sample of origin, sequenced in a study of CD8 T cells in Susac syndrome. When the RNA was reverse transcribed, random hexamers were used with an input of roughly 0.45 to 1 ug. TCRdb used MiXCR to reprocess the immunoSEQ multiplex PCR reads, holding one entry per CDR3 protein. The sample shows about 210,000 distinct CDR3 sequences, approximately 95% of them seen only once. The sequencing input was CD4+ T cells from PBMCs. The receptors shown here come from a human donor with multiple sclerosis.

This clonotype was picked up one time. The CDR3 is CASSFRRTTHYEQYF. CDR3 nucleotides: TGTGCCAGCAGTTTCAGACGGACGACCCACTACGAGCAGTACTTC. J is TRBJ2-7 and V is TRBV12-3 or TRBV12-4; D is unclear. CDR3 length equals 15 residues. Trimming removed 3 bases at V and 3 bases at J, with 15 bases between.

The chain is built from TRBV30 and TRBJ1-3, with D unresolved. Trimming took off 4 bases at V and 4 bases at J, with 14 bases between the two ends. Germline-derived CDR1 and CDR2 are GTSNPN and SVGIG (reference sequence). This CDR3 has 14 amino acids. The CDR3 bases are TGTGCCTGGACAGTTAGGACGTGGGGAAACACCATATATTTT. It is translated as CAWTVRTWGNTIYF.

The CDR3 loop is CASSETGSGANVLTF. CDR3 bases: TGTGCCAGCAGTGAAACAGGATCGGGGGCCAACGTCCTGACTTTC. This chain connects TRBV7-3 to TRBJ2-6, with D possibly TRBD1 on 5 matching bases. Germline CDR1 and CDR2: SGHTA and FQGTGA. The CDR3 runs to 15 residues. Trimming shortened V by 6 bases and J by 4 bases, and 13 bases separated the two germline ends. Full variable domain (rest looked up from reference TRBV7-3 and TRBJ2-6): GAGVSQTPSNKVTEKGKYVELRCDPISGHTALYWYRQSLGQGPEFLIYFQGTGAADDSGLPNDRFFAVRPEGSVSTLKIQRTERGDSAVYLCASSETGSGANVLTFGAGSRLTVL.

This rearrangement joins TRBV7-2 to TRBJ2-7, with a tentative D call TRBD1 (6 bases). There are 14 residues in the CDR3. Looked up from germline, CDR1 is SGHTA and CDR2 is FQGNSA. Trimming cost V 5 bases and J 6 bases, with 17 bases left between them. In DNA, the CDR3 is TGTGCCAGCAGCGTTCGACAGGACTTGGGCGAGCAGTACTTC. It translates to CASSVRQDLGEQYF. The whole variable domain, filled in from reference TRBV7-2 and TRBJ2-7, reads GAGVSQSPSNKVTEKGKDVELRCDPISGHTALYWYRQSLGQGLEFLIYFQGNSAPDKSGLPSDRFSAERTGGSVSTLTIQRTQQEDSAVYLCASSVRQDLGEQYFGPGTRLTVT.

This chain connects TRBV29-1 to TRBJ2-7; D is possibly TRBD1 (6 bases). This CDR3 comprises 13 residues. The V end was cut by 7 bases, the J end by 1 base, with 14 bases between. Germline V gene lookup returns CDR1 SQVTM and CDR2 ANQGSEA. The CDR3 is CSATGWRSYEQYF. In nucleotides, the CDR3 is TGCAGCGCTACAGGGTGGAGGTCCTACGAGCAGTACTTC.

V and J are TRBV29-1 and TRBJ2-7; D not certain. Germline V gene lookup returns CDR1 SQVTM and CDR2 ANQGSEA. The CDR3 is 15 residues long. The V and J ends lost 6 bases and 6 bases respectively, with 24 bases between them. This chain's CDR3 is CSVSHLNRPEFEQYF. For the CDR3, the DNA is TGCAGCGTCTCCCACCTTAATAGGCCGGAATTCGAGCAGTACTTC.

This clonotype appeared once. V gene TRBV20-1 combines with J gene TRBJ2-2; the D is unclear. CDR1 and CDR2 from the germline V gene are DFQATT and SNEGSKA (reference sequence). This CDR3 region has 12 residues. V lost 3 bases to trimming and J lost 3 bases, with 5 bases between them. DNA of the CDR3: TGCAGTGCTAGCCCTCACACCGGGGAGCTGTTTTTT. Amino acid sequence: CSASPHTGELFF.

The chain combines TRBV9 with TRBJ2-1; tentatively, D is TRBD1 or TRBD2 (5 bases each). The V end was cut by 3 bases, the J end by 8 bases, with 15 bases between. This CDR3 comprises 14 residues. Germline CDR1 and CDR2: SGDLS and YYNGEE. CDR3 nucleotides: TGTGCCAGCAGCGCCGCCGGGGCCGGCGATGAGCAGTTCTTC. It specifies CASSAAGAGDEQFF. Combining the CDR3 with reference TRBV9 and TRBJ2-1 gives the whole variable domain DSGVTQTPKHLITATGQRVTLRCSPRSGDLSVYWYQQSLDQGLQFLIQYYNGEERAKGNILERFSAQQFPDLHSELNLSSLELGDSALYFCASSAAGAGDEQFFGPGTRLTVL.

The chain combines TRBV15 with TRBJ1-1, with unresolved D. Germline values: CDR1 LNHNV, CDR2 YYDKDF (reference sequence). The CDR3 length is 16 residues. V was trimmed by 0 bases and J by 1 base, leaving 12 bases between them. The CDR3 DNA reads TGTGCCACCAGCAGAGAAGTCTGGGAGTCGAACACTGAAGCTTTCTTT. Protein sequence: CATSREVWESNTEAFF. Looking up the rest from reference TRBV15 and TRBJ1-1 gives the full variable domain: DAMVIQNPRYQVTQFGKPVTLSCSQTLNHNVMYWYQQKSSQAPKLLFHYYDKDFNNEADTPDNFQSRRPNTSFCFLDIRSPGLGDTAMYLCATSREVWESNTEAFFGQGTRLTVV.

The genes are TRBV3-1 and TRBJ2-7; 8 bases agree with TRBD1. Losses at the gene ends were 0 bases for V and 2 bases for J; bases not matched to a gene: 6. The length of the CDR3 is 16 residues. Germline assignment: CDR1 LGHDT and CDR2 YNNKEL (reference sequence). The CDR3 DNA follows: TGTGCCAGCAGCCAAGATGGGACAGGCCATGCCTACGAGCAGTACTTC. Encoded protein: CASSQDGTGHAYEQYF.

V usage is TRBV3-1 and J usage is TRBJ2-3; 8 bases match TRBD2. V gave up 3 bases and J gave up 0 bases; unmatched junction bases: 5. The length of the CDR3 is 16 residues. Germline V gives CDR1 LGHDT, CDR2 YNNKEL (reference sequence). The CDR3 DNA reads TGTGCCAGCAGCCAGGCGGGAGGCAGGAGCACAGATACGCAGTATTTT. Translation gives CASSQAGGRSTDTQYF.

The CDR3 bases are TGTGCCAGCAGGGACAGCCCCTACGAGCAGTACTTC. Amino acid sequence: CASRDSPYEQYF. The chain recombines TRBV25-1 with TRBJ2-7; TRBD1 might be the D (6 bases). The CDR3 has 12 residues. V lost 6 bases to trimming and J lost 2 bases, with 8 bases between them. Germline lookup yields CDR1 MGHDK and CDR2 SYGVNS.

V and J are TRBV3-1 and TRBJ2-3, with TRBD2 matching over 10 bases. The V and J ends lost 3 bases and 2 bases, in that order; junction bases with no gene match: 8. Germline V gene data show CDR1 as LGHDT and CDR2 as YNNKEL (reference sequence). This CDR3 has 17 amino acids. The CDR3 DNA follows: TGTGCCAGCAGCCACACGTGGACTAGCGGATCCACAGATACGCAGTATTTT. It encodes CASSHTWTSGSTDTQYF.

The sample holds one count of this clonotype. The chain links TRBV29-1 to TRBJ1-1; D gene unclear. Germline V gene sequence: CDR1 SQVTM, CDR2 ANQGSEA. V dropped 4 bases and J dropped 0 bases, with 9 bases sitting between them. The CDR3 has 13 amino acids. The CDR3 protein is CSVARPLNTEAFF. CDR3 nucleotides: TGCAGCGTTGCTAGGCCTTTGAACACTGAAGCTTTCTTT.

The chain has TRBV12-3 or TRBV12-4 and TRBJ2-5; TRBD2 matches at 9 bases. The ends lost 0 bases at V and 4 bases at J; junction bases unmatched: 6. The CDR3 is 16 residues long. The CDR3 spells CASSLAVSGRTETQYF. DNA of the CDR3: TGTGCCAGCAGTTTAGCAGTTAGCGGGAGAACAGAGACCCAGTACTTC.

The chain employs TRBV6-5 and TRBJ2-5; D is perhaps TRBD1 or TRBD2 (5 bases each). The CDR3 sequence is 16 residues long. With 0 bases removed from V and 1 base from J, the gap between germline ends came to 12 bases. CDR1 is MNHEY, CDR2 SVGAGI, per germline. The CDR3 bases are TGTGCCAGCAGTTACTCGACCTTCGGGACCCAAGAGACCCAGTACTTC. Translating it yields CASSYSTFGTQETQYF.

This clonotype occurred once. This CDR3 is CASSLKARGSEAFF. DNA for the CDR3: TGTGCCAGCAGCTTAAAGGCCAGGGGGAGTGAAGCTTTCTTT. The V gene is TRBV13, the J gene TRBJ1-1; TRBD1 matches at 7 bases. The germline V gene encodes CDR1 PRHDT and CDR2 FYEKMQ (reference sequence). The CDR3 length is 14 residues. The J segment lost 7 bases and the V segment lost 2 bases, leaving 7 bases of the junction unmatched.

The chain combines TRBV27 with TRBJ1-6; D remains unclear. Germline-derived CDR1 and CDR2 are MNHEY and SMNVEV (reference sequence). V was shortened by 6 bases and J by 4 bases, with 13 bases between the two germline ends. The CDR3 covers 15 residues. DNA of the CDR3: TGTGCCAGCAGCATCACGAGTCCTTATAATTCACCCCTCCACTTT. Translating it yields CASSITSPYNSPLHF.

This chain connects TRBV20-1 to TRBJ2-7; D perhaps matches TRBD2 (6 bases). V gave up 3 bases and J gave up 3 bases, with 12 bases separating them. CDR1 and CDR2 from the germline V gene are DFQATT and SNEGSKA (reference sequence). This CDR3 spans 13 amino acids. CDR3 amino acids: CSASKRRGYEQYF. The CDR3 DNA reads TGCAGTGCTAGTAAGAGGAGGGGCTACGAGCAGTACTTC.

This rearrangement joins TRBV12-3 or TRBV12-4 to TRBJ2-7; a weak D match, TRBD1 (5 bases). Trimming shortened V by 2 bases and J by 2 bases, and 10 bases separated the two germline ends. The CDR3 is made up of 14 amino acids. This chain's CDR3 is CASSLHRQPYEQYF. CDR3 bases: TGTGCCAGCAGTTTACACCGACAGCCCTACGAGCAGTACTTC.

The chain is built from TRBV6-1 and TRBJ2-5; a weak D match, TRBD2 (6 bases). Trimming removed 6 bases at V and 4 bases at J, with 18 bases between. From germline, CDR1 is MNHNS and CDR2 SASEGT. The CDR3 extends over 15 amino acids. The CDR3 loop reads CASRARAAGGETQYF. For the CDR3, the DNA is TGTGCCAGCAGGGCCCGGGCCGCCGGGGGAGAGACCCAGTACTTC.

The J gene is TRBJ2-7, the V gene TRBV23-1, with 8 bases that match TRBD1. TRBV23-1 is recorded as an ORF, its role being uncertain. This CDR3 is built from 16 residues. The V gene end was trimmed by 4 bases and the J gene end by 2 bases; junction bases not matched to a gene: 10. The CDR3 DNA follows: TGCGCCAGCAGTCTGATTACCGGGACAGGCCCCTACGAGCAGTACTTC. It specifies CASSLITGTGPYEQYF.

This clonotype has a single count. The chain recombines TRBV5-1 with TRBJ2-3, with D possibly being TRBD1 (5 bases). Germline CDR1 reads SGHRS; CDR2 reads YFSETQ. Trimming took off 3 bases at V and 0 bases at J, with 11 bases between the two ends. The CDR3 totals 15 residues. In DNA, the CDR3 is TGCGCCAGCAGCTCAGGGCCGACTAGCACAGATACGCAGTATTTT. Translated, it gives CASSSGPTSTDTQYF.

V gene TRBV29-1 combines with J gene TRBJ1-2; 8 nucleotides line up with TRBD1. Germline-derived CDR1 and CDR2 are SQVTM and ANQGSEA. The junction had 4 bases not matched to a gene; V was cut back by 5 bases and J by 2 bases. This CDR3 has 13 amino acids. The CDR3 DNA is TGCAGCGTTAGGGACAGGTCCAACTATGGCTACACCTTC. This encodes CSVRDRSNYGYTF.

This chain joins TRBV16 and TRBJ2-7; TRBD2 might be the D (7 bases). Germline values: CDR1 KGHSY, CDR2 FQNENV. The CDR3 sequence is 17 residues long. Deletions cut 4 bases from V and 6 bases from J, with 25 bases between. CDR3 DNA sequence: TGTGCCAGCAGCCGCCCTCGGATGGGGGGGCTCTTGGGCGAGCAGTACTTC. It codes for CASSRPRMGGLLGEQYF.

V usage is TRBV7-3 and J usage is TRBJ1-1, with a possible D match to TRBD1 (5 bases). Trimming took 5 bases from V and 7 from J, leaving 11 bases between them. The CDR3 runs 12 residues. Germline values: CDR1 SGHTA, CDR2 FQGTGA. CDR3 DNA: TGTGCCAGCAGCGGGACTGGCCTTGAAGCTTTCTTT. Translation: CASSGTGLEAFF. The full variable domain, completed using reference TRBV7-3 and TRBJ1-1, is GAGVSQTPSNKVTEKGKYVELRCDPISGHTALYWYRQSLGQGPEFLIYFQGTGAADDSGLPNDRFFAVRPEGSVSTLKIQRTERGDSAVYLCASSGTGLEAFFGQGTRLTVV.

Only one count was recorded for this clonotype. The chain is built from TRBV24-1 and TRBJ2-5; 11 nucleotides agree with TRBD2. Trimming cost V 3 bases and J 5 bases; bases outside gene matches: 7. Per germline, CDR1 KGHDR and CDR2 SFDVKD. The length of the CDR3 is 16 residues. In DNA form, the CDR3 reads TGTGCCACCAGTGATCGAGTAGCGGGGGGGCTTGAGACCCAGTACTTC. Amino acid sequence: CATSDRVAGGLETQYF.

The J gene is TRBJ2-3, the V gene TRBV7-3; no firm D call. The CDR3 loop spans 14 amino acids. The V end was cut by 4 bases, the J end by 6 bases, with 14 bases between. Germline lookup yields CDR1 SGHTA and CDR2 FQGTGA. CDR3 DNA sequence: TGTGCCAGCAGCTCGTTAGATTATGGGGATACGCAGTATTTT. This encodes CASSSLDYGDTQYF.

The chain links TRBV12-3 or TRBV12-4 to TRBJ2-7; D is uncertain. The CDR3 has 13 residues. V was shortened by 3 bases and J by 7 bases, with 13 bases between the two germline ends. CDR3 region: CASSFKGSREQYF. The CDR3 DNA reads as TGTGCCAGCAGTTTCAAGGGTTCAAGGGAGCAGTACTTC.

The chain couples TRBV9 to TRBJ2-5; no clear D. CDR3 length: 15 residues. Germline lookup yields CDR1 SGDLS and CDR2 YYNGEE. Trimming cost V 0 bases and J 2 bases, with 11 bases left between them. The CDR3 loop reads CASSVGSTWQETQYF. CDR3 DNA: TGTGCCAGCAGCGTAGGGTCAACATGGCAAGAGACCCAGTACTTC.

The chain combines TRBV29-1 with TRBJ2-3, with 10 bases identical to TRBD2. The CDR3 loop spans 14 amino acids. With 0 bases clipped from V and 7 bases from J, the junction kept 4 bases outside the gene matches. Germline CDR1 reads SQVTM; CDR2 reads ANQGSEA. This CDR3 reads CSVEDQREGYTQYF. Here the CDR3 DNA reads TGCAGCGTTGAAGATCAGCGGGAGGGGTATACGCAGTATTTT.